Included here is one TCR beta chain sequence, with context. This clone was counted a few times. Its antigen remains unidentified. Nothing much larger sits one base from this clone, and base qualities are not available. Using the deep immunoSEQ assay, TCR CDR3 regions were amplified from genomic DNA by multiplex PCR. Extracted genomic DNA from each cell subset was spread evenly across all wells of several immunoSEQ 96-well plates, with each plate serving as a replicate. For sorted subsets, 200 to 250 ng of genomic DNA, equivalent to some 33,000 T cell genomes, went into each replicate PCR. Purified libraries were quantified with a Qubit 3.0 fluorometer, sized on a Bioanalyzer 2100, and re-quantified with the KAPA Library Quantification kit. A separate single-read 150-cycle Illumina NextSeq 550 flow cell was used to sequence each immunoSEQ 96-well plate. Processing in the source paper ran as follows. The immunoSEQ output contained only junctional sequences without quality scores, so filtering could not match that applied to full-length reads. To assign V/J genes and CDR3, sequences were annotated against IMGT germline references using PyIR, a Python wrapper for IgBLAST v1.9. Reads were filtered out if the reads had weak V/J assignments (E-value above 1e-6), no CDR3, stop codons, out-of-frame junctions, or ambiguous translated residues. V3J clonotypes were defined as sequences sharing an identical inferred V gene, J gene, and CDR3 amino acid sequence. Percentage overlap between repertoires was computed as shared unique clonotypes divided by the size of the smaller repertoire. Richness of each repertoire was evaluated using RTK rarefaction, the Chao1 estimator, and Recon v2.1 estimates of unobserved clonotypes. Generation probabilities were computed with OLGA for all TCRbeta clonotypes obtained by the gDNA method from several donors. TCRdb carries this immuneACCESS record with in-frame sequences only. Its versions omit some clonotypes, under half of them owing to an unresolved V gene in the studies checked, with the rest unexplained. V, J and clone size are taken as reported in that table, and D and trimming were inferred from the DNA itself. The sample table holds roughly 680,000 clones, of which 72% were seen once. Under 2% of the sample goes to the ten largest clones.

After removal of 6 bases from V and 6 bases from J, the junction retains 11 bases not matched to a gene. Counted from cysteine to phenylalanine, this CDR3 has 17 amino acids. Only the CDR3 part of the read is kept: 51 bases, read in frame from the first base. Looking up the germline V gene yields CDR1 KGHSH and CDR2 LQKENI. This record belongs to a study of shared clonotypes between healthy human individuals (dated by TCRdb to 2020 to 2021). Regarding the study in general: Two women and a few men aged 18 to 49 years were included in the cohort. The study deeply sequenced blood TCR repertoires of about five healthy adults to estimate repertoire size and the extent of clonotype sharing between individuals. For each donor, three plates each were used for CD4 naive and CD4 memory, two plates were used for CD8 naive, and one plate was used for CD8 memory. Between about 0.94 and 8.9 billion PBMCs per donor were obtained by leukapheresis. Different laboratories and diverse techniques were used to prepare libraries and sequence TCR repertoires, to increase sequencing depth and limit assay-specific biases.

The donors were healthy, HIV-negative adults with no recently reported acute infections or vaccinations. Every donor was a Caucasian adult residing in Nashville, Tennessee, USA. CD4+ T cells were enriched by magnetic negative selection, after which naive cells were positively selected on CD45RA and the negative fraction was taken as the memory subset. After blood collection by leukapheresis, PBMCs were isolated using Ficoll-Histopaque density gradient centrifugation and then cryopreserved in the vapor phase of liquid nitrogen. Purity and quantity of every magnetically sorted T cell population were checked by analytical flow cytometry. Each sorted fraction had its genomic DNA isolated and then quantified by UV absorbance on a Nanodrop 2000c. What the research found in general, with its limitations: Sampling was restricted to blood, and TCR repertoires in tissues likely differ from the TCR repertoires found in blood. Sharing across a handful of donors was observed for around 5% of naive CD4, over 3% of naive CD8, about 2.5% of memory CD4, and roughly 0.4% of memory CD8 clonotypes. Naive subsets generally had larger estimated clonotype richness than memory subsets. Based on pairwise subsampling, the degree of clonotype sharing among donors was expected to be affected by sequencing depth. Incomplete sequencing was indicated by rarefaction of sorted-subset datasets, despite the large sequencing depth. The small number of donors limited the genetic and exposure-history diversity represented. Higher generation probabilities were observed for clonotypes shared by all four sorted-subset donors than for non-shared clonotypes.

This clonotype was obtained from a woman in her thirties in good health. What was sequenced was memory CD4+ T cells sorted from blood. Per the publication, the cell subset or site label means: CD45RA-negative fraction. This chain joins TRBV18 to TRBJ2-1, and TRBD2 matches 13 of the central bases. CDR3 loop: CASSQGLAGALSNEQFF. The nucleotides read TGTGCCAGCTCCCAAGGACTAGCGGGAGCCTTGAGCAATGAGCAGTTCTTC.